These 26 T cell receptor beta chains were sequenced from one sample in a study of blood T cells in healthy people across ages. It was with a sample-barcoded 5' primer and a J-beta primer mix that a second PCR of roughly 7 to 11 cycles was run. From the 5' RACE reads, TCRdb called clonotypes with MiXCR, one entry per CDR3 protein. The sample lists around 1.5 million distinct CDR3 sequences, 42% occurring once. The specimen sequenced was blood. These receptors originate from a woman aged 18 to 35 in good health.

This clonotype appeared a few times. The V call is TRBV28, the J call TRBJ2-7; D assignment may be TRBD1 or TRBD2 (5 bases each). Gene TRBJ2-5 matches the end of the DNA better, so the J call may be wrong. This CDR3 is built from 17 residues. Per germline, CDR1 MDHEN and CDR2 SYDVKM. CDR3 region: CASSFGSGTLGGETQYF. Written as DNA, the CDR3 is TGTGCCAGCAGTTTTGGTTCCGGGACGTTGGGCGGCGAGACCCAGTACTTC.

The chain recombines TRBV3-1 with TRBJ2-1; tentatively, D is TRBD2 (6 bases). CDR3 length equals 17 residues. V lost 6 bases and J lost 1, with 19 bases in between. CDR1 is LGHDT, CDR2 YNNKEL, per germline (reference sequence). Here the CDR3 DNA reads TGTGCCAGCAGACCCGGAGCTTCCGGAGGGTCCTACAATGAGCAGTTCTTC. Protein: CASRPGASGGSYNEQFF.

This chain connects TRBV5-1 to TRBJ2-5, with 11 bases matching TRBD2. This CDR3 has 14 residues. Trimming took 6 bases from V and 2 from J; bases not matched to a gene: 3. From germline, CDR1 is SGHRS and CDR2 YFSETQ. CDR3 residues: CASTRLAGQETQYF. CDR3 bases: TGCGCCAGCACACGACTAGCGGGGCAAGAGACCCAGTACTTC.

Concerning this clonotype itself: At one of its ends the junction is not consistent with the germline gene, which may arise from a read error. The genes are TRBV4-1 and TRBJ1-2; no definite D call. The CDR3 sequence is 13 residues long. Germline assignment: CDR1 MGHRA and CDR2 YSYEKL. The CDR3, as DNA: TGCGCCTGCAGCCACGGGTCAGACTATGGCTACACCTTC. Translating it yields CACSHGSDYGYTF.

CDR3 nucleotide sequence: TGTGCCAGCAGTGACCTAACGGAGGCTAGCGGCTACACCTTC. Its protein is CASSDLTEASGYTF. The chain carries TRBV25-1 and TRBJ1-2; D not resolved. The CDR3 covers 14 residues. V was pared by 3 bases and J by 8 bases, with 16 bases between. CDR1 and CDR2 (germline): MGHDK, SYGVNS.

This clonotype was seen a few times. The chain combines TRBV19 with TRBJ2-7; a possible D gene is TRBD1 (5 bases). Per germline, CDR1 LNHDA and CDR2 SQIVND (reference sequence). V dropped 5 bases and J dropped 2 bases, with 10 bases sitting between them. The CDR3 totals 13 residues. The CDR3: CASSVIGAYEQYF. CDR3 nucleotide sequence: TGTGCCAGTAGTGTCATAGGGGCCTACGAGCAGTACTTC.

CDR3 bases: TGTGCCAGCAGTGAAAGCCTAGCGGGGGAGACCCAGTACTTC. The encoded protein is CASSESLAGETQYF. The chain employs TRBV6-1 and TRBJ2-7, with TRBD2 matching over 9 bases. Judging by the DNA end, TRBJ2-5 fits better; the J call may be wrong. The CDR3 runs to 14 residues. The germline CDR1 and CDR2 sequences are MNHNS and SASEGT.

The chain joins TRBV5-6 to TRBJ2-5, with D possibly being TRBD2 (6 bases). Germline lookup yields CDR1 SGHDT and CDR2 YYEEEE. V lost 10 bases to trimming and J lost 2 bases, with 18 bases between them. The CDR3 has 14 amino acids. CDR3 in amino acids: CASHPGGRQETQYF. As DNA, the CDR3 is TGTGCCTCTCACCCTGGGGGGAGACAAGAGACCCAGTACTTC.

V and J are TRBV7-9 and TRBJ2-7; D gene unclear. The J call may be incorrect, as the DNA end agrees better with TRBJ2-1. Germline V gene sequence: CDR1 SEHNR, CDR2 FQNEAQ (reference sequence). There are 14 residues in the CDR3. CDR3 sequence reads: CASSLDGSSYEQFF. For the CDR3, the DNA is TGTGCCAGCAGCTTAGATGGCAGCTCCTACGAGCAGTTCTTC.

This clonotype was found many times. The chain carries TRBV12-3 or TRBV12-4 and TRBJ2-1, with TRBD2 identical over 8 bases. J gave up 7 bases and V 5 bases, and 13 bases lay outside the gene matches. This CDR3 has 16 amino acids. CDR3 nucleotides: TGTGCCAGCAGTCTATGGGGTAGCGGGATAGTAAATGAGCAGTTCTTC. Protein: CASSLWGSGIVNEQFF.

In its sample, this clonotype was seen a few times. The chain couples TRBV3-1 to TRBJ2-7; TRBD2 aligns across 9 bases. The V and J ends lost 5 bases and 3 bases, in that order; junction bases with no gene match: 8. The CDR3 loop spans 15 amino acids. CDR1 and CDR2 (germline): LGHDT, YNNKEL (reference sequence). The CDR3: CASSYGGTSSYEQYF. In DNA, the CDR3 is TGTGCCAGCAGCTATGGTGGGACTAGCAGCTACGAGCAGTACTTC.

This clonotype was picked up one time. V is TRBV27 and J is TRBJ1-2; 10 nucleotides align to TRBD1. CDR1 and CDR2 (germline): MNHEY, SMNVEV (reference sequence). CDR3 length equals 16 residues. Trimming cost V 5 bases and J 4 bases; bases outside gene matches: 10. The CDR3 spells CASSPRQGAWSYGYTF. Written as DNA, the CDR3 is TGTGCCAGCAGTCCCCGACAGGGGGCGTGGAGCTATGGCTACACCTTC.

The chain combines TRBV24-1 with TRBJ2-7, with 8 positions matching TRBD2. With V trimmed by 6 bases and J by 7 bases, 13 bases remained unmatched. The CDR3 length is 15 residues. Germline V lookup: CDR1 KGHDR, CDR2 SFDVKD. The CDR3 DNA reads as TGTGCCACCAGTCGGACGGGGGGGCGATACAATGAGCAGTACTTC. As protein: CATSRTGGRYNEQYF.

This clonotype was detected only once. A read error is possible here, since a much larger clone lies one base away. The chain links TRBV12-3 or TRBV12-4 to TRBJ2-7; the D gene is possibly TRBD2 (6 bases). Trimming removed 0 bases at V and 10 bases at J, with 10 bases between. The CDR3 sequence is 12 residues long. The CDR3 nucleotides are TGTGCCAGCAGTTTAGCATGGGAGGCCCAGTACTTC. This translates into CASSLAWEAQYF.

The chain employs TRBV3-1 and TRBJ2-7; TRBD1 agrees at 7 bases. The V and J ends lost 1 base and 2 bases, in that order; junction bases with no gene match: 14. This CDR3 spans 18 amino acids. Looked up from germline, CDR1 is LGHDT and CDR2 is YNNKEL (reference sequence). The CDR3 is CASSQVAPLGDRPYEQYF. Written as DNA, the CDR3 is TGTGCCAGCAGCCAAGTGGCACCTCTGGGGGACAGACCCTACGAGCAGTACTTC.

The chain has TRBV4-1 and TRBJ2-5; D could derive from TRBD1 or TRBD2 (7 bases each). The CDR3 has 16 amino acids. Trimming removed 2 bases from V and 1 base from J, with 14 bases in between. CDR1 and CDR2 (germline): MGHRA, YSYEKL. Written as DNA, the CDR3 is TGCGCCAGCAGCCAATGGGCAGGGGGGGGCCAAGAGACCCAGTACTTC. It encodes CASSQWAGGGQETQYF.

The chain carries TRBV7-2 and TRBJ2-5; D not resolved. TRBJ2-7 matches the DNA end more closely, so the J call is doubtful. CDR1 and CDR2 from the germline V gene are SGHTA and FQGNSA. The CDR3 is 13 amino acids. DNA of the CDR3: TGTGCCAGCAGCTCCTTAACCCTCCCCGAGCAGTACTTC. Encoded protein: CASSSLTLPEQYF.

The V gene is TRBV6-5, the J gene TRBJ1-6, with TRBD1 matching 8 bases. CDR3 length equals 17 residues. The germline gives CDR1 MNHEY, CDR2 SVGAGI. After removal of 2 bases from V and 9 bases from J, the junction contained 12 bases not matched to a gene. In DNA form, the CDR3 reads TGTGCCAGCAGTTACGGCAAGACCGGGACAGGAAGTTCACCCCTCCACTTT. The encoded protein is CASSYGKTGTGSSPLHF.

This clonotype came up a few times. The chain recombines TRBV6-5 with TRBJ2-7, with D possibly matching TRBD1 (5 bases). In germline, CDR1 is MNHEY, CDR2 SVGAGI. The CDR3 consists of 18 residues. With 0 bases removed from V and 0 bases from J, the gap between germline ends came to 18 bases. CDR3 nucleotide sequence: TGTGCCAGCAGTTACTCGTTACCTGGGGCACACCTCTCCTACGAGCAGTACTTC. This codes for CASSYSLPGAHLSYEQYF.

This CDR3 is CAIGKALFETQYF. CDR3 coding DNA: TGTGCCATCGGCAAGGCTTTATTCGAGACCCAGTACTTC. The V gene is TRBV6-5, the J gene TRBJ2-5; D call uncertain. The ends were cut back, 10 bases at V and 5 bases at J, with 17 bases in the middle. Germline CDR1 MNHEY, CDR2 SVGAGI. This CDR3 is 13 amino acids long.

The rearrangement uses TRBV12-3 or TRBV12-4 and TRBJ1-1; D is ambiguous. The CDR3 is 15 residues long. V gave up 4 bases and J gave up 0 bases, with 12 bases separating them. The CDR3 DNA sequence: TGTGCCAGCAGTTCCTACAAGGATATGAACACTGAAGCTTTCTTT. It is translated as CASSSYKDMNTEAFF.

The V and J genes are TRBV20-1 and TRBJ1-1, with D tentatively TRBD1 (6 bases). Trimming cost V 6 bases and J 9 bases, with 17 bases left between them. This CDR3 spans 12 amino acids. Germline V CDR1 and CDR2: DFQATT, SNEGSKA (reference sequence). The DNA for the CDR3 is TGCAGTGCAACGACAGGCGTGGATAAAGCTTTCTTT. Residues: CSATTGVDKAFF.

The rearrangement links TRBV30 to TRBJ2-7, with TRBD2 matching over 7 bases. There are 15 residues in the CDR3. After removal of 1 base from V and 1 base from J, the junction contained 7 bases not matched to a gene. From germline, CDR1 is GTSNPN and CDR2 SVGIG (reference sequence). The CDR3: CAWSGVGGKSYEQYF. For the CDR3, the DNA is TGTGCCTGGAGTGGGGTCGGGGGGAAGTCCTACGAGCAGTACTTC.

This clonotype was found a few times. The rearrangement joins TRBV29-1 to TRBJ2-4, with D perhaps TRBD1 (6 bases). The germline CDR1 and CDR2 sequences are SQVTM and ANQGSEA. The CDR3 covers 13 residues. Trimming removed 5 bases from V and 2 bases from J, with 10 bases in between. CDR3 protein: CSVSDSSKNIQYF. The DNA of the CDR3 is TGCAGCGTTTCGGACAGTTCCAAAAACATTCAGTACTTC.

The rearrangement joins TRBV7-9 to TRBJ2-1, with 9 bases that match TRBD2. This CDR3 region has 17 residues. CDR1 and CDR2 from the germline V gene are SEHNR and FQNEAQ (reference sequence). The J segment lost 0 bases and the V segment lost 5 bases, leaving 8 bases of the junction unmatched. CDR3 region: CASSPNLAGFSYNEQFF. The CDR3 DNA follows: TGTGCCAGCAGCCCAAATCTAGCGGGGTTCTCCTACAATGAGCAGTTCTTC. Full variable domain (remainder filled in from reference TRBV7-9 and TRBJ2-1): DTGVSQNPRHKITKRGQNVTFRCDPISEHNRLYWYRQTLGQGPEFLTYFQNEAQLEKSRLLSDRFSAERPKGSFSTLEIQRTEQGDSAMYLCASSPNLAGFSYNEQFFGPGTRLTVL.

This rearrangement joins TRBV12-5 to TRBJ2-1, with 8 positions matching TRBD2. The CDR3 runs 15 residues. V was pared by 0 bases and J by 7 bases, with 5 bases of the junction left unmatched. From germline, CDR1 is LGHNT and CDR2 FRNRAP. The CDR3 loop is CASGLVLAGHNEQFF. The CDR3 coding sequence is TGTGCTAGTGGTTTGGTATTAGCGGGACATAATGAGCAGTTCTTC.